This T cell receptor beta chain appears in the sequencing data of a study of blood T cell repertoires in COVID-19. In the study overall: Samples came from the United States, Italy and Spain, spanning acute and convalescent COVID-19. T cells, B-cell-depleted T cells, or PBMCs provided the cDNA or gDNA that served as material.

The protocol was immunoSEQ multiplex PCR, while the TCRdb copy is restricted to in-frame clones and leaves out a portion. The table includes 88,000 or so clones, 85% to 90% detected once. The ends lost 2 bases at V and 1 base at J; junction bases unmatched: 0. Germline V gene sequence: CDR1 LNHDA, CDR2 SQIVND (reference sequence). The CDR3 totals 14 residues. The chain couples TRBV19 to TRBJ2-5; 8 nucleotides agree with TRBD1. The sequencing input was peripheral blood. This TCR came from a man between 60 and 70 years old with acute or convalescent COVID-19. CDR3 sequence reads: CASSIQGAQETQYF. The CDR3, as DNA: TGTGCCAGTAGTATACAGGGGGCCCAAGAGACCCAGTACTTC. Variable domain in full (rest from reference TRBV19 and TRBJ2-5): DGGITQSPKYLFRKEGQNVTLSCEQNLNHDAMYWYRQDPGQGLRLIYYSQIVNDFQKGDIAEGYSVSREKKESFPLTVTSAQKNPTAFYLCASSIQGAQETQYFGPGTRLLVL.